This is a list of T cell receptor beta chains from one sample in a study of T cell responses to AZD1222 COVID-19 vaccine. The protocol was immunoSEQ multiplex PCR, while the TCRdb copy is restricted to in-frame clones and leaves out a portion. The table shows 160,000 or so clones, with approximately 90% occurring only once. The input for sequencing was peripheral blood, taken on day 0 of AZD1222 vaccination. The receptors here all came from an adult in good health. Each CDR3 is given with its conserved first and last residue. The D gene is left open where the match is weak. Rows give clone size only sometimes, using once, few, many, or a class for an expanded clone.

clone size: -; J gene: TRBJ2-3; D gene: -; V gene: TRBV7-2; CDR3 DNA: TGTGCCAGCAGCTCGTTCCTAGCGCCTACGCAGTATTTT; CDR3 protein: CASSSFLAPTQYF
clone size: -; J gene: TRBJ2-7; D gene: -; V gene: TRBV2; CDR3 DNA: TGTGCCAGCAGTTCCCGGGGCCCTTCAACCTACGAGCAGTACTTC; CDR3 protein: CASSSRGPSTYEQYF
clone size: once; J gene: TRBJ2-7; D gene: TRBD2; V gene: TRBV4-2; CDR3 DNA: TGTGCCAGCAGCCCCCACCCGGGACTAGCGGGAGGACATACCTACGAGCAGTACTTC; CDR3 protein: CASSPHPGLAGGHTYEQYF
clone size: -; J gene: TRBJ1-2; D gene: -; V gene: TRBV4-1; CDR3 DNA: TGCGCCAGCAGCCAAGATTCTGTACCACGGGGCTACACCTTC; CDR3 protein: CASSQDSVPRGYTF
clone size: -; J gene: TRBJ1-2; D gene: -; V gene: TRBV7-8; CDR3 DNA: TGTGCCAGCAGGCCGGGGGGAGGCTATGGCTACACCTTC; CDR3 protein: CASRPGGGYGYTF
clone size: -; J gene: TRBJ2-1; D gene: -; V gene: TRBV30; CDR3 DNA: TGTGCCTGGGCGACGGGGGTTGAGCAGTTCTTC; CDR3 protein: CAWATGVEQFF
clone size: once; J gene: TRBJ2-5; D gene: TRBD2; V gene: TRBV30; CDR3 DNA: TGTGCCTGGAGTTCGGGGGGACGGGAGACCCAGTACTTC; CDR3 protein: CAWSSGGRETQYF
clone size: -; J gene: TRBJ1-5; D gene: TRBD1; V gene: TRBV28; CDR3 DNA: TGTGCCAGCAGTTTCTCAGGGGGCCTTCAGCCCCAGCATTTT; CDR3 protein: CASSFSGGLQPQHF
clone size: -; J gene: TRBJ2-7; D gene: -; V gene: TRBV11-2; CDR3 DNA: TGTGCCAGCAGCCCCCCTGCCGGGGGCGCATTGGGGCAGTACTTC; CDR3 protein: CASSPPAGGALGQYF
clone size: few; J gene: TRBJ1-3; D gene: -; V gene: TRBV7-8; CDR3 DNA: TGTGCCAGCAGCTCGACATTCTCTGGAAACACCATATATTTT; CDR3 protein: CASSSTFSGNTIYF
clone size: -; J gene: TRBJ1-1; D gene: -; V gene: TRBV7-9; CDR3 DNA: TGTGCCAGCAGCCCCCTCGGCAGTAAGAACACTGAAGCTTTCTTT; CDR3 protein: CASSPLGSKNTEAFF
clone size: -; J gene: TRBJ2-4; D gene: -; V gene: TRBV27; CDR3 DNA: TGTGCCAGCAGTTTCAGCCGGGACGGGAACATTCAGTACTTC; CDR3 protein: CASSFSRDGNIQYF
clone size: -; J gene: TRBJ1-6; D gene: -; V gene: TRBV28; CDR3 DNA: TGTGCCAGCGGACGAGGAGAGGTTTATAATTCACCCCTCCACTTT; CDR3 protein: CASGRGEVYNSPLHF
clone size: -; J gene: TRBJ1-2; D gene: -; V gene: TRBV10-3; CDR3 DNA: TGTGCCATCAGTGAGGTAGAAGGACAGAGCTATGGCTACACCTTC; CDR3 protein: CAISEVEGQSYGYTF
clone size: -; J gene: TRBJ2-6; D gene: TRBD2; V gene: TRBV24-1; CDR3 DNA: TGTGCCACGAGTCTAGCGGGAACCCCGGGCTCTGGGGCCAACGTCCTGACTTTC; CDR3 protein: CATSLAGTPGSGANVLTF
clone size: -; J gene: TRBJ2-1; D gene: -; V gene: TRBV19; CDR3 DNA: TGTGCCACTAAATTCAGGGGAGACACCTACAATGAGCAGTTCTTC; CDR3 protein: CATKFRGDTYNEQFF
clone size: once; J gene: TRBJ2-7; D gene: -; V gene: TRBV30; CDR3 DNA: TGTGCCTGGAGGAGGCAGGGGACGACCTACGAGCAGTACTTC; CDR3 protein: CAWRRQGTTYEQYF
clone size: -; J gene: TRBJ2-1; D gene: TRBD2; V gene: TRBV7-3; CDR3 DNA: TGTGCCAGCAGCCTTGGACTAGCGGGAGTAAATGAGCAGTTCTTC; CDR3 protein: CASSLGLAGVNEQFF
clone size: -; J gene: TRBJ2-1; D gene: TRBD1; V gene: TRBV30; CDR3 DNA: TGTGCCTGGAGTGTCGGACAGGGGGTCTACAATGAGCAGTTCTTC; CDR3 protein: CAWSVGQGVYNEQFF
clone size: once; J gene: TRBJ1-2; D gene: -; V gene: TRBV7-9; CDR3 DNA: TGTGCCAGCAGCTTAGCGGGGGACTTACACTATGGCTACACCTTC; CDR3 protein: CASSLAGDLHYGYTF
clone size: -; J gene: TRBJ1-5; D gene: TRBD1; V gene: TRBV19; CDR3 DNA: TGTGCCAGTAGCCAGAGAACAGGGGGCGGCAATCAGCCCCAGCATTTT; CDR3 protein: CASSQRTGGGNQPQHF
clone size: -; J gene: TRBJ1-5; D gene: -; V gene: TRBV18; CDR3 DNA: TGTGCCAGCTCACCACTCAGAGGGGACGGTCAGCCCCAGCATTTT; CDR3 protein: CASSPLRGDGQPQHF
clone size: -; J gene: TRBJ1-5; D gene: -; V gene: TRBV21-1; CDR3 DNA: TGTGCCAGCAGTCAACAGGGTTCAGGCAATCAGCCCCAGCATTTT; CDR3 protein: CASSQQGSGNQPQHF
clone size: -; J gene: TRBJ2-1; D gene: -; V gene: TRBV4-1; CDR3 DNA: TGCGCCAGCAGCCAAGTCTTCTCCGGACTCCTCTCCTACAATGAGCAGTTCTTC; CDR3 protein: CASSQVFSGLLSYNEQFF
clone size: -; J gene: TRBJ1-6; D gene: -; V gene: TRBV4-1; CDR3 DNA: TGCGCCAGCAGCCAATTACGGGAGTGGGCTCCTAATTCACCCCTCCACTTT; CDR3 protein: CASSQLREWAPNSPLHF
clone size: -; J gene: TRBJ2-1; D gene: -; V gene: TRBV9; CDR3 DNA: TGTGCCAGCAGCGTAGCGGGACTCAATGAGCAGTTCTTC; CDR3 protein: CASSVAGLNEQFF
clone size: -; J gene: TRBJ1-2; D gene: -; V gene: TRBV27; CDR3 DNA: TGTGCCAGCAGTTCACCACAGGGTCGGGGCTACACCTTC; CDR3 protein: CASSSPQGRGYTF
clone size: -; J gene: TRBJ1-4; D gene: TRBD1; V gene: TRBV5-1; CDR3 DNA: TGCGCCAGCAGCTTGTGGCAACAGGGGACAACTAATGAAAAACTGTTTTTT; CDR3 protein: CASSLWQQGTTNEKLFF
clone size: -; J gene: TRBJ1-1; D gene: -; V gene: TRBV19; CDR3 DNA: TGTGCCAGTAGTATAGCTAGGGACATTGGGAACACTGAAGCTTTCTTT; CDR3 protein: CASSIARDIGNTEAFF
clone size: -; J gene: TRBJ1-5; D gene: -; V gene: TRBV15; CDR3 DNA: TGTGCCACCAGTAGGGGAACCCATCAGCCCCAGCATTTT; CDR3 protein: CATSRGTHQPQHF
clone size: -; J gene: TRBJ2-2; D gene: -; V gene: TRBV5-1; CDR3 DNA: TGCGCCAGCAGCTTGGGTGCTAGTCGGAACACCGGGGAGCTGTTTTTT; CDR3 protein: CASSLGASRNTGELFF
clone size: -; J gene: TRBJ1-6; D gene: TRBD1; V gene: TRBV5-1; CDR3 DNA: TGCGCCAGCAGCTTGGCCGTGGGAGCAGGGGGCGCGAATTCACCCCTCCACTTT; CDR3 protein: CASSLAVGAGGANSPLHF
clone size: -; J gene: TRBJ1-1; D gene: TRBD1; V gene: TRBV30; CDR3 DNA: TGTGCCTGGAGCTTGACAGGGGGAGCTTTCTTT; CDR3 protein: CAWSLTGGAFF
clone size: -; J gene: TRBJ2-3; D gene: -; V gene: TRBV24-1; CDR3 DNA: TGTGCCACCAGTGATTTTGCAGCTACAGATACGCAGTATTTT; CDR3 protein: CATSDFAATDTQYF
clone size: -; J gene: TRBJ2-7; D gene: TRBD2; V gene: TRBV4-3; CDR3 DNA: TGCGCCAGCAGCCAAGGAGAGTGGACTAGCGGCTACGAGCAGTACTTC; CDR3 protein: CASSQGEWTSGYEQYF
clone size: -; J gene: TRBJ2-7; D gene: TRBD1; V gene: TRBV19; CDR3 DNA: TGTGCCAGTAGTATACAGGGGGTAGGCCCATACGAGCAGTACTTC; CDR3 protein: CASSIQGVGPYEQYF
clone size: -; J gene: TRBJ2-6; D gene: TRBD1; V gene: TRBV28; CDR3 DNA: TGTGCCAGCAGTTTGGAAGCCGGGACAGGGCCCTCTGGGGCCAACGTCCTGACTTTC; CDR3 protein: CASSLEAGTGPSGANVLTF
clone size: once; J gene: TRBJ2-2; D gene: TRBD2; V gene: TRBV25-1; CDR3 DNA: TGTGCCAGCAGTGAATTGAGGAGACTAGCGGGAGTCGGGGAGCTGTTTTTT; CDR3 protein: CASSELRRLAGVGELFF
clone size: -; J gene: TRBJ2-7; D gene: TRBD2; V gene: TRBV9; CDR3 DNA: TGTGCCAGCAGCGTAGGGACTAGCGCCCGCTACGAGCAGTACTTC; CDR3 protein: CASSVGTSARYEQYF
clone size: -; J gene: TRBJ1-2; D gene: TRBD1; V gene: TRBV7-9; CDR3 DNA: TGTGCCAGCAGCCCGGGGACAGGGGGCGCGAAGGGCTACACCTTC; CDR3 protein: CASSPGTGGAKGYTF
clone size: -; J gene: TRBJ2-3; D gene: -; V gene: TRBV7-9; CDR3 DNA: TGTGCCACCGAAGGGGGGGATACGCAGTATTTT; CDR3 protein: CATEGGDTQYF
clone size: -; J gene: TRBJ1-5; D gene: TRBD1; V gene: TRBV9; CDR3 DNA: TGTGCCAGCAGCCCAGACAGGGCCGATCAGCCCCAGCATTTT; CDR3 protein: CASSPDRADQPQHF
clone size: -; J gene: TRBJ2-7; D gene: -; V gene: TRBV16; CDR3 DNA: TGTGCCAGCAGCCGCAGGACAGCCTACGAGCAGTACTTC; CDR3 protein: CASSRRTAYEQYF